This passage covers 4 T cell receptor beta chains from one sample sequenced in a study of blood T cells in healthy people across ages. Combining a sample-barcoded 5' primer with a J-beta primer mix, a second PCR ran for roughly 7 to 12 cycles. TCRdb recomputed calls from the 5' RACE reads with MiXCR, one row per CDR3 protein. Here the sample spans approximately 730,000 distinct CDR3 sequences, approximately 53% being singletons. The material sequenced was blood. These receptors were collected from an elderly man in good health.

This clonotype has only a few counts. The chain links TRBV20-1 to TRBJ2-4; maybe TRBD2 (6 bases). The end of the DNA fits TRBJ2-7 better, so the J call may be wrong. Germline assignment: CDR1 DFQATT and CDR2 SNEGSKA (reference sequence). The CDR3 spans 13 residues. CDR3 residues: CSATPGVSYEQYF. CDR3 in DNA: TGCAGTGCAACGCCGGGGGTTTCCTACGAGCAGTACTTC.

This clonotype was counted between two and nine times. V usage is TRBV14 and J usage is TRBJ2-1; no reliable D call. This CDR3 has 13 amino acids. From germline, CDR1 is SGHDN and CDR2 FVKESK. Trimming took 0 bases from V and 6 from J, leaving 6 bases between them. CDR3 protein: CASSQELVNEQFF. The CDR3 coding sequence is TGTGCCAGCAGCCAAGAATTGGTCAATGAGCAGTTCTTC.

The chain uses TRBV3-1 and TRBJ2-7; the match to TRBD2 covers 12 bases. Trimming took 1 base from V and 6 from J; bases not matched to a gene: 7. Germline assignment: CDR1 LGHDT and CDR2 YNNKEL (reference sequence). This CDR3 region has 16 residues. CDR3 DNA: TGTGCCAGCAGCCAAGTACCGACTAGCGGGGGTTCCGAGCAGTACTTC. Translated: CASSQVPTSGGSEQYF.

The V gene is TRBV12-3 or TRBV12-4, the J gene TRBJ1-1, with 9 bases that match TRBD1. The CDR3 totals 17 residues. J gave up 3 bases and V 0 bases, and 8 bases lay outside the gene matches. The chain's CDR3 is CASSLALGQGAHTEAFF. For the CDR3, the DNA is TGTGCCAGCAGTTTAGCCCTGGGACAGGGAGCACACACTGAAGCTTTCTTT.